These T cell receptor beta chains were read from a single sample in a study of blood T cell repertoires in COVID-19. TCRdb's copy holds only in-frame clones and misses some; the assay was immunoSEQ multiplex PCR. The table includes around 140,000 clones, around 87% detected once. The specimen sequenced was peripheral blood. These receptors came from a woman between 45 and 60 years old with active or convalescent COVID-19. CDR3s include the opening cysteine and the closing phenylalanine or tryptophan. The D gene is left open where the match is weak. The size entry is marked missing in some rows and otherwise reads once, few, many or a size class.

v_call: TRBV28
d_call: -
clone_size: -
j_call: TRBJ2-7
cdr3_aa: CASSSPLDQEQYF
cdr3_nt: TGTGCCAGCAGTTCCCCACTAGACCAAGAGCAGTACTTC

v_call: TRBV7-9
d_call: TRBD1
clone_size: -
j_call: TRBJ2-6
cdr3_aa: CASSLEGQGARGANVLTF
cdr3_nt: TGTGCCAGCAGCTTAGAGGGGCAGGGGGCCAGAGGGGCCAACGTCCTGACTTTC

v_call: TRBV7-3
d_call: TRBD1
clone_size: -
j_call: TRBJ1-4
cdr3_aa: CASSRLSLLTGEETNEKLFF
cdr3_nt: TGTGCCAGCAGCCGTTTATCCTTATTAACAGGGGAGGAAACTAATGAAAAACTGTTTTTT

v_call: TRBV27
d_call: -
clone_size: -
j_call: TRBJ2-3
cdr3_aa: CASSLVGASDTQYF
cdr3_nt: TGTGCCAGCAGTTTGGTGGGGGCCTCAGATACGCAGTATTTT

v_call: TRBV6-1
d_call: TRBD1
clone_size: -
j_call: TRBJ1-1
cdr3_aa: CASSEFDGTENEAFF
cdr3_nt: TGTGCCAGCAGTGAATTCGACGGGACAGAGAATGAAGCTTTCTTT

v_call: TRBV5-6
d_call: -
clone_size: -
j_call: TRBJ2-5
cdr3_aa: CASSLDIARDTRTQYF
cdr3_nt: TGTGCCAGCAGCTTGGACATCGCCCGGGACACCCGGACCCAGTACTTC

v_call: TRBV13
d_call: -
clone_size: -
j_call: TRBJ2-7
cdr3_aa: CASSLSSEQYF
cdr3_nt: TGTGCCAGCAGCTTATCGTCCGAGCAGTACTTC

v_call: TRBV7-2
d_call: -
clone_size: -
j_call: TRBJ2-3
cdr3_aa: CASSLWDTRTDTQYF
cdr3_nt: TGTGCCAGCAGCTTATGGGACACCCGCACAGATACGCAGTATTTT

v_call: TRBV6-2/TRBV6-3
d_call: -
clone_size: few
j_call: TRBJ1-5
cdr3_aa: CASSAGYQPQHF
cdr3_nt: TGTGCCAGCAGCGCAGGGTATCAGCCCCAGCATTTT

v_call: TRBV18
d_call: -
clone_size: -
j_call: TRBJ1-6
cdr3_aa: CASSPQDSSYNSPLHF
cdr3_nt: TGTGCCAGCTCACCACAGGACAGCTCCTATAATTCACCCCTCCACTTT

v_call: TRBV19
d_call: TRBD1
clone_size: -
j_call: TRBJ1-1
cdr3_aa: CASSRKDRGIMNTEAFF
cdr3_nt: TGTGCCAGTAGTAGGAAAGACAGGGGCATAATGAACACTGAAGCTTTCTTT

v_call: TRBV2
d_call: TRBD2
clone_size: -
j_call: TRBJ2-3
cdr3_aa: CASKIGSGLAVYTDTQYF
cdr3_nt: TGTGCCAGCAAGATAGGATCGGGACTAGCGGTTTACACAGATACGCAGTATTTT

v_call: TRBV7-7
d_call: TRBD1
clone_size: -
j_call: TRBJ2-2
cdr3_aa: CASSPRTGGNLGELFF
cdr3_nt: TGTGCTAGCAGCCCTCGGACAGGGGGCAATCTCGGGGAGCTGTTTTTT

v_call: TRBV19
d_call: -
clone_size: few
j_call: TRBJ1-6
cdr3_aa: CASSIDGWTDSDIYNSPLHF
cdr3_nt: TGTGCCAGTAGTATAGATGGCTGGACAGACTCTGACATCTATAATTCACCCCTCCACTTT

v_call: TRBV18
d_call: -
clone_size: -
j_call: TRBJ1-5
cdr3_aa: CASSEDLNQPQHF
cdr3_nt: TGTGCCAGCTCGGAGGACTTGAATCAGCCCCAGCATTTT

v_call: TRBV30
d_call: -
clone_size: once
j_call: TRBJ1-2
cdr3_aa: CAWSRNSYYGYTF
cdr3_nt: TGTGCCTGGAGTCGAAACAGCTACTATGGCTACACCTTC

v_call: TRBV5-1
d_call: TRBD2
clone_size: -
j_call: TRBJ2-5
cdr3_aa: CASSLGSGLGIGTQYF
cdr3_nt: TGCGCCAGCAGCTTGGGGTCGGGACTAGGAATTGGGACCCAGTACTTC

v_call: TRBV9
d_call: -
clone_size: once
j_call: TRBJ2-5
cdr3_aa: CASSVATTETQYF
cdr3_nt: TGTGCCAGCAGCGTAGCTACTACAGAGACCCAGTACTTC

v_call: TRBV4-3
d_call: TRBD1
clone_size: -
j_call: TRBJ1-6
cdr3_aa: CASSQDRGQLHSPLHF
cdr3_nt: TGCGCCAGCAGCCAAGACAGGGGGCAGTTACATTCACCCCTCCACTTT

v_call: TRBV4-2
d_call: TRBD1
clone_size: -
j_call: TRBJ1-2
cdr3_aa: CASSEGARQYGYTF
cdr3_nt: TGTGCCAGCAGCGAGGGGGCGAGGCAGTATGGCTACACCTTC

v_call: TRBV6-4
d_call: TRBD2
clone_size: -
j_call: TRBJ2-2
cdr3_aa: CASSSAGGAGELFF
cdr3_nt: TGTGCCAGCTCCTCCGCGGGGGGCGCCGGGGAGCTGTTTTTT

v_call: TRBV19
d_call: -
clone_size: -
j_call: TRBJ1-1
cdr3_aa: CASSIIQGWTEAFF
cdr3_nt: TGTGCCAGTAGTATTATTCAGGGGTGGACTGAAGCTTTCTTT

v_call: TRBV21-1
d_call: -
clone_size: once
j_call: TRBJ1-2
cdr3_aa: CASSKAPDRNGYLYTF
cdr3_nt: TGTGCCAGCAGCAAAGCCCCCGACAGGAACGGCTATCTCTACACCTTC

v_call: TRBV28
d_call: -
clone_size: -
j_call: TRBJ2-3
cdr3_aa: CASSSPLWGPDTQYF
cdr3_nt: TGTGCCAGCAGTTCCCCATTATGGGGCCCAGATACGCAGTATTTT

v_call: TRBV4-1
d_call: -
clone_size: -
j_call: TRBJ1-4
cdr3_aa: CASSQDSQATNEKLFF
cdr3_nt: TGCGCCAGCAGCCAAGACTCACAAGCAACTAATGAAAAACTGTTTTTT

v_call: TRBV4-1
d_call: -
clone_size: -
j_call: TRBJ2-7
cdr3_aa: CASSQVGTLYEQYF
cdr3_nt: TGCGCCAGCAGCCAAGTAGGGACTCTCTACGAGCAGTACTTC

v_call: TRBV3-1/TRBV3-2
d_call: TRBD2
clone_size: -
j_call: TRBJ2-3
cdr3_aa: CASSQTSGGRDTQYF
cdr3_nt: TGTGCCAGCAGCCAAACTAGCGGGGGTAGAGATACGCAGTATTTT

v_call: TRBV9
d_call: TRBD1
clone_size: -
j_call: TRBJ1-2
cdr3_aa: CASSAMGQAYYGYTF
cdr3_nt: TGTGCCAGCAGCGCCATGGGACAGGCGTACTATGGCTACACCTTC

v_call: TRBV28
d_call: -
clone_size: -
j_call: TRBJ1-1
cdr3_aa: CASSLGRPNTEAFF
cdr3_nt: TGTGCCAGCAGTCTGGGCCGGCCTAACACTGAAGCTTTCTTT

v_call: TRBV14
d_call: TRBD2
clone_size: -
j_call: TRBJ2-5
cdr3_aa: CASSQGGDYQETQYF
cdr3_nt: TGTGCCAGCAGCCAAGGGGGGGACTATCAAGAGACCCAGTACTTC

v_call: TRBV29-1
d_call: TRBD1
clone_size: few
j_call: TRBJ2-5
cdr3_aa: CSVDRDRGETQYF
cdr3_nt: TGCAGCGTTGACAGGGACAGGGGGGAGACCCAGTACTTC

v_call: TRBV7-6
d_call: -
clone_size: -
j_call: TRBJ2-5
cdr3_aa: CASSLGSRQRETQYF
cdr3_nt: TGTGCCAGCAGCCTCGGATCCAGGCAACGAGAGACCCAGTACTTC

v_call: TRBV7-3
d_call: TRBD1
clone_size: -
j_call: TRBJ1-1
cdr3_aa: CASSLGPVTGFMNTEAFF
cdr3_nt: TGTGCCAGCAGCTTAGGTCCTGTGACAGGGTTTATGAACACTGAAGCTTTCTTT

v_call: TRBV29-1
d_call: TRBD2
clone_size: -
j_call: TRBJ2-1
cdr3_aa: CSVHLAGVYNEQFF
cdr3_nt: TGCAGCGTTCACCTAGCGGGGGTTTACAATGAGCAGTTCTTC

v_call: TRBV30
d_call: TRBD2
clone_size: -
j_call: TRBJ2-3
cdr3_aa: CAWGGEGLIDTQYF
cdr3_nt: TGTGCCTGGGGGGGGGAGGGGTTAATAGATACGCAGTATTTT

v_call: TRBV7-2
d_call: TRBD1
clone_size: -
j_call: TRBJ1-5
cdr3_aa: CASSAGQGWDYGNQPQHF
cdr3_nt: TGTGCCAGCAGCGCGGGACAGGGGTGGGACTATGGCAATCAGCCCCAGCATTTT

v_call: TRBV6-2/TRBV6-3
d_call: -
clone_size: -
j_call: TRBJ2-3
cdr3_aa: CASSYGQPILSTDTQYF
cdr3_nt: TGTGCCAGCAGTTACGGGCAGCCGATACTTAGCACAGATACGCAGTATTTT

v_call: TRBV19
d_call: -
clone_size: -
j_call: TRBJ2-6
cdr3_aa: CASSIRWRSSGANVLTF
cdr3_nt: TGTGCCAGTAGTATTCGGTGGAGGTCTTCTGGGGCCAACGTCCTGACTTTC

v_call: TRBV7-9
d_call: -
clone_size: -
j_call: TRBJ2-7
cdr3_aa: CASSSGLTGRYEQYF
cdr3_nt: TGTGCCAGCAGCTCTGGTCTAACAGGCCGCTACGAGCAGTACTTC

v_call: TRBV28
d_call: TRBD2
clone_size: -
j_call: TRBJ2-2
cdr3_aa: CASGPSGTTSRTGELFF
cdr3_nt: TGTGCCAGCGGGCCTAGCGGGACTACTTCGCGCACCGGGGAGCTGTTTTTT

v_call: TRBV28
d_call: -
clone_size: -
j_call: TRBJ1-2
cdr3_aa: CASSSSSYRPHYGYTF
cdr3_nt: TGTGCCAGCAGTTCCTCTTCTTACAGGCCCCACTATGGCTACACCTTC

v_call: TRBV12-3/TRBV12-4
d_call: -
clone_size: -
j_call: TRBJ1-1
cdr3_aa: CASSPSFEAFF
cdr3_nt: TGTGCCAGCAGCCCCAGTTTTGAAGCTTTCTTT

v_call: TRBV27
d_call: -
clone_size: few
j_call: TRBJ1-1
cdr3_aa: CASTYDPERGEAFF
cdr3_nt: TGTGCCAGCACCTACGACCCGGAACGGGGTGAAGCTTTCTTT

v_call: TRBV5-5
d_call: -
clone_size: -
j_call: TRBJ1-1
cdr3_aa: CASSPGVDYSKTEAFF
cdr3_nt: TGTGCCAGCAGCCCTGGAGTAGACTACTCGAAGACTGAAGCTTTCTTT

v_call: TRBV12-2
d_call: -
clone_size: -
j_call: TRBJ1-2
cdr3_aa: CASRFSPGQVEGYTF
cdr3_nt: TGTGCAAGTCGCTTTAGCCCGGGACAGGTGGAGGGCTACACCTTC

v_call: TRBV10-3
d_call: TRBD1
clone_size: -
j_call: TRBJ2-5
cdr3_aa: CAIKGQGGETQYF
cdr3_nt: TGTGCCATCAAAGGACAGGGTGGGGAGACCCAGTACTTC

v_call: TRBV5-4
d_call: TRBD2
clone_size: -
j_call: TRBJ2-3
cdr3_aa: CASSSLLAGGGDTQYF
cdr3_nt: TGTGCCAGCAGCTCTTTACTAGCGGGTGGGGGAGATACGCAGTATTTT

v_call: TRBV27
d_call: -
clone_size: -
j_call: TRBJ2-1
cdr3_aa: CASSRRQGGYNEQFF
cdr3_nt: TGTGCCAGCAGCCGACGACAGGGAGGTTACAATGAGCAGTTCTTC

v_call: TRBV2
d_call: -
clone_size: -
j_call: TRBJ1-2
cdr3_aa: CASRAVSNYGYTF
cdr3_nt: TGTGCCAGTCGTGCGGTTTCTAACTATGGCTACACCTTC

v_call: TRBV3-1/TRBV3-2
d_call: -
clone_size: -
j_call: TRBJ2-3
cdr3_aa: CASSQVPGQGTDTQYF
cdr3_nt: TGTGCCAGCAGCCAAGTCCCGGGACAAGGCACAGATACGCAGTATTTT

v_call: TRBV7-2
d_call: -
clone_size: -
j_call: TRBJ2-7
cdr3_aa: CASSLVGPAGNEQYF
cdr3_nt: TGTGCCAGCAGCTTAGTTGGGCCAGCGGGTAACGAGCAGTACTTC

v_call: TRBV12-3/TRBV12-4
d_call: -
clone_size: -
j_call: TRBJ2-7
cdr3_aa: CASSFGQTVPVF
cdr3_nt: TGTGCCAGCAGTTTCGGACAGACGGTCCCCGTTTTC

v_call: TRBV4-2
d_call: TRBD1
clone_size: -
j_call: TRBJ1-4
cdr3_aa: CASSQDRDRGLTANEKLFF
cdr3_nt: TGTGCCAGCAGCCAAGATAGGGACAGGGGGTTAACGGCTAATGAAAAACTGTTTTTT

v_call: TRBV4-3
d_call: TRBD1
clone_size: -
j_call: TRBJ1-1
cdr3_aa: CASSQVYDRAFETAFF
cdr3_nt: TGCGCCAGCAGCCAAGTATATGACAGGGCTTTCGAAACGGCTTTCTTT